The clone carrying this TCR beta chain was counted only a few times. This CDR3 is 15 amino acids long. Trimming pared 4 bases from V and 0 bases from J, leaving 12 bases between. Germline values: CDR1 SGDLS, CDR2 YYNGEE. The data were taken from a study of T cells in Graves' hyperthyroidism and ophthalmopathy. The source material, RNA transcripts, was used to amplify TCR beta CDR3 regions. TCR CDR3 regions were first amplified by RT-PCR with HTBI primers. MiXCR, applied by TCRdb to the multiplex PCR reads, yields one record per CDR3 protein. The data show approximately 600,000 distinct CDR3 sequences, under 25% seen once.

The rearrangement links TRBV9 to TRBJ2-3; a weak D match, TRBD2 (5 bases). This clonotype was sampled from a man younger than 45 with Graves' ophthalmopathy. Material: blood. CDR3: CASSQVEESTDTQYF. CDR3 nucleotides: TGTGCCAGCAGCCAAGTGGAGGAGAGCACAGATACGCAGTATTTT.